This section outlines one T cell receptor beta chain sequence together with its context. Its antigen remains unknown. Healthy Caucasians were all of the donors. From germline, CDR1 is MNHEY and CDR2 SMNVEV (reference sequence). V dropped 6 bases and J dropped 0; count of bases not matched to a gene: 11. The CDR3 covers 16 residues. Template switching (which added a universal primer site) was used, and cDNA carried unique molecular identifiers. TCRdb re-analysed the 5' RACE reads in MiXCR, keeping a single row per CDR3 protein. Here the sample spans about 570,000 distinct CDR3 sequences, over 8.5% being singletons. The data belong to a study of identical twins. The study, taken as a whole, reports: Zero-insertion analyses were open to partial confounding by invariant MAIT and iNKT cells.

In addition, the sample was reused for a study of yellow fever vaccine responses in identical twins.

The chain is built from TRBV27 and TRBJ2-7, with 7 bases fitting TRBD1. Input material: PBMCs. This TCR came from a woman aged 18-29 years in good health. The chain's CDR3 is CASSRKPGQYSYEQYF. CDR3 DNA: TGTGCCAGCAGCCGCAAGCCGGGACAGTACTCCTACGAGCAGTACTTC.